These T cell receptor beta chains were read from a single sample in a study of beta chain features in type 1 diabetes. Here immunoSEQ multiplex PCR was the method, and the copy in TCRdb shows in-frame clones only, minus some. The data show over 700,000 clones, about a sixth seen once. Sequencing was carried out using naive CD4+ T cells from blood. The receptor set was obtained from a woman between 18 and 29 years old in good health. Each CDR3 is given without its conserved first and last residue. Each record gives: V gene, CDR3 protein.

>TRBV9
ASSAVGQLGNEQF
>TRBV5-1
ASSYRPNSYEQY
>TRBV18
ASSPPGMRGKDQPQH
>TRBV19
ASNSRDGNYGYT
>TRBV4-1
ASSPSGLQNTDTQY
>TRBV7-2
ASSSLAPGVGETQY
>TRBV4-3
ASSQKAPGHTDTQY
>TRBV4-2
ASSQIRPGEVTDTQY
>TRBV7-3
ASSLSGRAYNEQF
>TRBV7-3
ASSPNGAGLTGELF
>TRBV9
ASSETGDEKLF
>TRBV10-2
ASRGGPVTDTQY
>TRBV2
ASTGLAGYTQY
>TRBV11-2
ASSSDRGGGLF
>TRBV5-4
ASSWYPAGGPHEQY
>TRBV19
ASRSSGRETQY
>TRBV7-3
ASSLTGTGTDTQY
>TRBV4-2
ASSQDPGSRWGGYT
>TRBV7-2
ASSSLPTLSGEQY
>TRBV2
ASSELRDRAQANYGYT
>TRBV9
ASSVDRASGNNEQF
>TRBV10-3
ASSRQARGEKLF
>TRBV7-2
ASSISSQAYEQY
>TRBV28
ASSRSYEQY
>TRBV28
ASSPVGGMTDTQY
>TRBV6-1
ASKLAGVAKNIQY
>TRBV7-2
ASSSVSRTVRIEQF
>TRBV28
ASSASVYNEQF
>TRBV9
ASSEQGRGELF
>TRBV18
ASSPPGSGTQY
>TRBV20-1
SAPVDYGYT
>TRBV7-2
ASSHFGQGGGANVLT
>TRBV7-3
ASSLGRTGATGELF
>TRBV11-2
ASSPRLAGGTDTQY
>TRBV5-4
ASSDVGASNTEAF
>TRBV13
ASSVAGTSGQETQY
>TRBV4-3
ASSQEVSGGEAF
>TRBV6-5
ASRRGTLAEAF
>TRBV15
ATGERYGTVSNQPQH
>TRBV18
ASSQADNQPQH
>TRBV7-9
ASSLEGLAVYEQY
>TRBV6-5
ASSYRGARNTGELF
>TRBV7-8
ASSPVGVVSEAF
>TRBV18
ASSPMSASYNEQF
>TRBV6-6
ASSYGASAPQH
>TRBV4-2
ASSPATGLSTEAF
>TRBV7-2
ASTREIWDTQY